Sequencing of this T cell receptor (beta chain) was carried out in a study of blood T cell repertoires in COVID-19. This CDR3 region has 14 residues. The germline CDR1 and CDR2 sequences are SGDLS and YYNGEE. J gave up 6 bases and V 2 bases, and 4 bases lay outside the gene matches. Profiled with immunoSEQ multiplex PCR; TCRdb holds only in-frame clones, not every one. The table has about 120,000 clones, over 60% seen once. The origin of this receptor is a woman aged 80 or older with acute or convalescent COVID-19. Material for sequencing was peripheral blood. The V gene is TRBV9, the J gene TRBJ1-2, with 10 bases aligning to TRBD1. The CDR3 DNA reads TGTGCCAGCAGCGTGGGGACAGGGGTTGATGGCTACACCTTC. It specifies CASSVGTGVDGYTF.